This T cell receptor beta chain originates from a study of human T cells and chemical hapten exposure. Overall study results and limits: Compared to controls, expanded TCRs made significantly more large clusters of similar CDR3s.

With respect to this clonotype: Its antigen is not known.

The CDR3 totals 15 residues. Trimming removed 5 bases from V and 6 bases from J; junction bases left unmatched: 11. Germline V gene lookup returns CDR1 SGHRS and CDR2 YFSETQ. This sample's time point: patch test 3, about 24 weeks after DPC sensitization. Documented treatment: therapeutic diphenylcyclopropenone sensitization with weekly scalp DPC. Venepuncture was done earlier than the placement of each patch test. Whole blood, unfractionated, served as the material for total RNA extraction. MiXCR, run by TCRdb on the RACE reads, gives a single entry per CDR3 protein. In the table there are approximately 97,000 distinct CDR3 sequences, less than 35% of which are singletons.

Material: whole blood, obtained in connection with sensitization to the hapten diphenylcyclopropenone (DPC). This TCR derives from a man aged 35 to 55 with alopecia areata. Some clones in this sample may be carry-over from other donors' samples. The V call is TRBV5-1, the J call TRBJ2-7; 10 nucleotides line up with TRBD2. The CDR3 reads CASSSPGLASGEQYF. As DNA, the CDR3 is TGCGCCAGCAGTTCTCCGGGACTAGCGTCTGGCGAGCAGTACTTC.